This TCR beta chain was captured in a study of blood T cells in healthy people across ages. Study outcomes and limitations: A greater number of naive CD4+ cells and higher diversity distinguished long-lived donors from aged donors.

Germline V lookup: CDR1 LGHDT, CDR2 YNNKEL (reference sequence). V dropped 1 base and J dropped 2; count of bases not matched to a gene: 5. This CDR3 region has 18 residues. Primed by a sample-barcoded 5' primer and a J-beta primer mix, a second PCR proceeded for roughly 7 to 12 cycles. From the 5' RACE reads, TCRdb called clonotypes with MiXCR, one entry per CDR3 protein. Of some 790,000 distinct CDR3 sequences listed, around 26% are singletons. This clonotype appeared many times. As yet, its antigen is unknown. V is TRBV3-1 and J is TRBJ2-7; TRBD2 matches 16 bases. What was sequenced was blood. This TCR was recovered from a woman older than 75 in good health. The CDR3 coding sequence is TGTGCCAGCAGCCAAGCTCCGGGACTAGCGGGGGGGACCTACGAGCAGTACTTC. Its protein product is CASSQAPGLAGGTYEQYF.